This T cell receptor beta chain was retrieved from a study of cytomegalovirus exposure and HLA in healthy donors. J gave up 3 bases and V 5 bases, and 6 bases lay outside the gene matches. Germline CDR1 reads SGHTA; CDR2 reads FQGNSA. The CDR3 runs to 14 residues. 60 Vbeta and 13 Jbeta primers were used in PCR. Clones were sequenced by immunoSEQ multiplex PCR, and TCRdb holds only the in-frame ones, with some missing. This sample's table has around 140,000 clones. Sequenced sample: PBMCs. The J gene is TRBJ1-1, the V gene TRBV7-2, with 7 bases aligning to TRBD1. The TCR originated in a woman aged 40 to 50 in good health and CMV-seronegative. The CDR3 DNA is TGTGCCAGCAGCAGAGACAGGGCCGACACTGAAGCTTTCTTT. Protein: CASSRDRADTEAFF.